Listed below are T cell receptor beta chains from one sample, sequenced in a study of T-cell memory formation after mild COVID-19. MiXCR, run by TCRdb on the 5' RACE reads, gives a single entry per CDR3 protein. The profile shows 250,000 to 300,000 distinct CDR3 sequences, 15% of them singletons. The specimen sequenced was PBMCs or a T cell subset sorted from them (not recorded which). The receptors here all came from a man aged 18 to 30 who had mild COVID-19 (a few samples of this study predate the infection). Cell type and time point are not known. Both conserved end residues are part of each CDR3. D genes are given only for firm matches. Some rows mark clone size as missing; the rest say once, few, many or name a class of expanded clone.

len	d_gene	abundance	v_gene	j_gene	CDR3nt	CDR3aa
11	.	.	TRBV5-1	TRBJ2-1	TGCGCCAGCGTAGGGGAGAGTGAGCAGTTCTTC	CASVGESEQFF
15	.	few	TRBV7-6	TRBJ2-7	TGTGCCAGCAGCTTGAATCAGGGGATTGGGTACGAGCAGTACTTC	CASSLNQGIGYEQYF
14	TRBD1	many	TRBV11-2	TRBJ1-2	TGTGCCAGCACGAGACCGGGACAGAAGTATGGCTACACCTTC	CASTRPGQKYGYTF
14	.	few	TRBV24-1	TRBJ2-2	TGTGCCACCAGTGATTTGCGGAAAGTCGGGGAGCTGTTTTTT	CATSDLRKVGELFF
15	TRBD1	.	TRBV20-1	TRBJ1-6	TGCAGTGCTCGCCGAGGGGGGACAGGGGATTCACCCCTCCACTTT	CSARRGGTGDSPLHF
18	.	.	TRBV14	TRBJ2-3	TGTGCCAGCAGCCCCCCCTTTTGGGCAGGGGGGTTTATCGATACGCAGTATTTT	CASSPPFWAGGFIDTQYF
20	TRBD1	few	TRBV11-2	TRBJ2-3	TGTGCCAGCGTACACCGGACAGGGGGCCAAGAGGGGGGAGACACAGATACGCAGTATTTT	CASVHRTGGQEGGDTDTQYF
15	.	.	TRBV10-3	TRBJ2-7	TGTGCCATCAGTGAGTCGTTGGGGAACCCCGCCGTGCAGTACTTC	CAISESLGNPAVQYF
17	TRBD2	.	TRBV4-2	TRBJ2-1	TGTGCCAGCAGCGACCAGGGACTAGCCGCGTCCTACAATGAGCAGTTCTTC	CASSDQGLAASYNEQFF
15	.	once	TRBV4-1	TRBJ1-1	TGCGCCAGCAGCCTTGATCGGGACGAAGGAACTGAAGCTTTCTTT	CASSLDRDEGTEAFF
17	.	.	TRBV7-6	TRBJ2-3	TGTGCCAGCAGCTTGGGCGTGTGGGGGGCAATCACAGATACGCAGTATTTT	CASSLGVWGAITDTQYF
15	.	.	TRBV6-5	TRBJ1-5	TGTGCCAGCAGGGGAAAATTGGGTCGGAATCAGCCCCAGCATTTT	CASRGKLGRNQPQHF
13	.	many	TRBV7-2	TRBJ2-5	TGTGCCAGCAGCTCACCAAGCGAAGAGACCCAGTACTTC	CASSSPSEETQYF
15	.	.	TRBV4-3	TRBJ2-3	TGCGCCAGCAGCCAAGATGACCCGGGGACAGATACGCAGTATTTT	CASSQDDPGTDTQYF
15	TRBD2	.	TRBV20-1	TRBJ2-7	TGCAGTGCCCAGCCTAGCGGACTAGCAACCTACGAGCAGTACTTC	CSAQPSGLATYEQYF
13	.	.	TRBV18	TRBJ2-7	TGTGCCAGCTCACCGACACTACCGGGCGAGCAGTACTTC	CASSPTLPGEQYF
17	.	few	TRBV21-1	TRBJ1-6	TGTGCCAGCAGCCCCCACGCAGGTGATTCCTATAATTCACCCCTCCACTTT	CASSPHAGDSYNSPLHF
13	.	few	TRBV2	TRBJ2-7	TGTGCCAGCAGTGTCCTGGGAATAGGCGAGCAGTACTTC	CASSVLGIGEQYF
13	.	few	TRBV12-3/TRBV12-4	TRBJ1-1	TGTGCCAGCAGTTTCGGGTCGAACACTGAAGCTTTCTTT	CASSFGSNTEAFF
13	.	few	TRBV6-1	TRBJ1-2	TGTGCCAGCCCGGGGACGGACGATTTAGGCTACACCTTC	CASPGTDDLGYTF
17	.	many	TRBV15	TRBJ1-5	TGTGCCACCAGCAGAGATTGGGTAGGGGCGAGCAATCAGCCCCAGCATTTT	CATSRDWVGASNQPQHF
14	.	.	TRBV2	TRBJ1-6	TGTGCCAGCAGTGCCGACAGGACTGGGTCACCCCTCCACTTT	CASSADRTGSPLHF
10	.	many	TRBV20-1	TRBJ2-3	TGCAGTGCAACTACAGATACGCAGTATTTT	CSATTDTQYF
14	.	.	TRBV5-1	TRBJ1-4	TGCGCCAGCAGCTATGGAATCACTAATGAAAAACTGTTTTTT	CASSYGITNEKLFF
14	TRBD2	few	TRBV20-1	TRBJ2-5	TGCAGTGTTCAGAGACTAGCGTTCTCTGAGACCCAGTACTTC	CSVQRLAFSETQYF
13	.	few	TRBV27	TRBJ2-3	TGTGCCAGCAGTATGGTCCTAGCAGATACGCAGTATTTT	CASSMVLADTQYF
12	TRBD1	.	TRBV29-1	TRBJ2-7	TGCAGCGCAAGGGAGACAGGGACCGAGCAGTACTTC	CSARETGTEQYF
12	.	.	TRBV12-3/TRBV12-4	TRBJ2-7	TGTGCCAGCAGTTTTGTTCCCTACGAGCAGTACTTC	CASSFVPYEQYF
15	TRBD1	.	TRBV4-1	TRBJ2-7	TGCGCCAGCAGCCAAGATAAGGGGGCGGGTTACGAGCAGTACTTC	CASSQDKGAGYEQYF
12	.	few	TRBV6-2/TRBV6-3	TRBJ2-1	TGTGCCAGCACGGACCGGTACAATGAGCAGTTCTTC	CASTDRYNEQFF
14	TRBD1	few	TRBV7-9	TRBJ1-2	TGTGCCAGCAGCTCCCTGGGACAGGAGTATGGCTACACCTTC	CASSSLGQEYGYTF
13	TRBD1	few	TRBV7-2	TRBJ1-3	TGTGCCAGCAGTACAGGGGATGGAAACACCATATATTTT	CASSTGDGNTIYF
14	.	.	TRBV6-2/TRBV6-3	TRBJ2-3	TGTGCCAGCAGTGGGACCTACCTTCCGGATACGCAGTATTTT	CASSGTYLPDTQYF
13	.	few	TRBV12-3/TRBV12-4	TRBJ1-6	TGTGCCAGCAGTCCCTCTGAGCCGGGACCCCTCCACTTT	CASSPSEPGPLHF
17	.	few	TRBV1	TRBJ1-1	TGCACCAGCAGCCCTTCGGACAGGAGGGGAAATAATGGTGAAGCTTTCTTT	CTSSPSDRRGNNGEAFF
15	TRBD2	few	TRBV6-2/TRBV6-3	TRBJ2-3	TGTGCCAGCAGCAAACTAGCGGCGAGCGTCGATACGCAGTATTTT	CASSKLAASVDTQYF
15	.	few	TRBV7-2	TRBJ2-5	TGTGCCAGCAGCTGGAGGGGGCAAGGGGGTGAGACCCAGTACTTC	CASSWRGQGGETQYF
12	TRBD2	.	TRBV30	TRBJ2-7	TGTGCCTGGAGCCTAGCGGTTGGTGAGCAGTACTTC	CAWSLAVGEQYF
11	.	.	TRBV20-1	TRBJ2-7	TGCAGTGCTAGAGATTTCTACGAGCAGTACTTC	CSARDFYEQYF
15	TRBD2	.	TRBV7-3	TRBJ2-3	TGTGCCAGCAGCTTAGGCGGGGGGCAGGAAGATACGCAGTATTTT	CASSLGGGQEDTQYF
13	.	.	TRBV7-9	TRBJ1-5	TGTGCCAGCAGCGATAGTGCAAATCAGCCCCAGCATTTT	CASSDSANQPQHF
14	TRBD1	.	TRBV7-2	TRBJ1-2	TGTGCCAGCAGCTTAGGGGCAGGGGGGGCTGGCTACACCTTC	CASSLGAGGAGYTF
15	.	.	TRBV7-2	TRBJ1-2	TGTGCCAGCAGCCCACCGTGGAGTCGGTTGAATGGCTACACCTTC	CASSPPWSRLNGYTF
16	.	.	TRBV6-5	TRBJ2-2	TGTGCCAGCAGTCCAGGGTGGGGGGAAAGCACCGGGGAGCTGTTTTTT	CASSPGWGESTGELFF
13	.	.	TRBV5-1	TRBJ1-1	TGCGCCAGCAGCGAGAATCTGGGCACTGAAGCTTTCTTT	CASSENLGTEAFF
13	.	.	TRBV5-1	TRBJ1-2	TGCGCCAGCAGCTTGTATATGGGCTATGGCTACACCTTC	CASSLYMGYGYTF
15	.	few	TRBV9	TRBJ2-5	TGTGCCAGCAGCGCCTACGCAGGGACCCAAGAGACCCAGTACTTC	CASSAYAGTQETQYF
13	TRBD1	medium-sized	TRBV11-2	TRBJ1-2	TGTGCCAGCAGCCCTGGACAGGACTATGGCTACACCTTC	CASSPGQDYGYTF
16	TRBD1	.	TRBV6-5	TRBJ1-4	TGTGCCAGCAGTTACAGACAGGGGGGTTCTAATGAAAAACTGTTTTTT	CASSYRQGGSNEKLFF